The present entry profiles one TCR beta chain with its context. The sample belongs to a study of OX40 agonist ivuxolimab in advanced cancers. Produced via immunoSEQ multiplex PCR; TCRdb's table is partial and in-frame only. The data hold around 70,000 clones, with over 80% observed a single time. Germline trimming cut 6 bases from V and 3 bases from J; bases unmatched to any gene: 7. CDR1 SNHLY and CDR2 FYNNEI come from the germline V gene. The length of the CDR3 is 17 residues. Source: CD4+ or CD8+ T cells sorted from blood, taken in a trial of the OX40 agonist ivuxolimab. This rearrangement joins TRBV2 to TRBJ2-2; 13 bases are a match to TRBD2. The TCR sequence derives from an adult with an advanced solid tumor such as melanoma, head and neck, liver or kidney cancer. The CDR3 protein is CASRQLAGGWDTGELFF. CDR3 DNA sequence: TGTGCCAGCAGGCAACTAGCGGGAGGGTGGGACACCGGGGAGCTGTTTTTT.